The T cell receptor (beta chain) described here comes from a study of regulatory T cells in long-lasting Graves disease. At the level of the study: The definition of persistent Graves' disease was over 5 years of antithyroid drugs with positive TSH receptor antibodies. Study conclusions and caveats: Among the persistent patients, 2,500 to 3,000 public clonotypes were shared, more than the 950 to 1,000 shared among new patients. It was in persistent disease that TRBV28, TRBJ1-2 and TRBJ2-5 were favored.

Note on this clonotype: Antigen unknown.

Time point in this sample: persistent/refractory GD, antithyroid drugs over 5 years with positive TRAb. Preparation of the TCR library used RNA extracted from PBMCs. Relying on iRepertoire HTBI primers and Arm-PCR of CDR3 regions, the team built TCR beta libraries. TCRdb analysed the multiplex PCR reads with MiXCR anew, one entry per CDR3 protein. Among about 470,000 distinct CDR3 sequences listed, 20% to 25% were seen once. This CDR3 is 17 amino acids long. V lost 2 bases, J lost 1 base, and 6 bases stayed unmatched. Germline V lookup: CDR1 KGHDR, CDR2 SFDVKD. V gene TRBV24-1 combines with J gene TRBJ2-2; 7 nucleotides match TRBD1. The sequence derives from a female donor with Graves disease. The specimen was peripheral blood mononuclear cells (PBMCs), collected when the disease was refractory, from a patient treated with antithyroid drugs. The CDR3 is CATSDSSRTGNTGELFF. Written as DNA, the CDR3 is TGTGCCACCAGTGATTCTTCCAGGACAGGGAACACCGGGGAGCTGTTTTTT.